The T cell receptor (beta chain) under discussion was sequenced for a study of blood T cell repertoires in COVID-19. Study-level background: The samples span acute and convalescent COVID-19 from the United States, Italy and Spain.

The CDR3 runs 13 residues. The germline gives CDR1 MNHEY, CDR2 SVGAGI. V lost 9 bases and J 0 bases, leaving 11 bases between the germline ends. In the original analysis: Reference gene primers were amplified, and this amplification served to estimate nucleated cell counts. Method: immunoSEQ multiplex PCR; TCRdb's copy keeps in-frame clones and lacks some. V and J calls and clone size follow that table, whereas D and trimming were derived from the DNA. The sample yields about 270,000 clones, roughly 90% seen once. The TCR sequence derives from a man between 60 and 75 years old who had recovered from COVID-19. Sample: peripheral blood. The chain combines TRBV6-5 with TRBJ2-5; the D is unclear. In DNA, the CDR3 is TGTGCCAGTACTGGGCAGAACCAAGAGACCCAGTACTTC. The encoded protein is CASTGQNQETQYF.